This T cell receptor beta chain was sequenced for a study of Ad26.COV2.S vaccination and SARS-CoV-2 variants. This sample's treatment: 15 to 20 received Ad26.COV2.S at low or high dose, single or two shots; several received placebo; per-sample allocation not given. Specimen acquisition occurred on day 63 following the initial vaccine or placebo injection. The CDR3 consists of 13 residues. V was shortened by 0 bases and J by 3 bases, with 5 bases between the two germline ends. CDR1 is SEHNR, CDR2 FQNEAQ, per germline (reference sequence). Libraries were prepared by immunoSEQ multiplex PCR; TCRdb keeps only in-frame clonotypes and omits some of them. The repertoire holds about 390,000 clones, more than 85% seen once, with under 3.5% in the top ten.

J is TRBJ2-5 and V is TRBV7-9; weak D call: TRBD2 (5 bases). Specimen: peripheral blood, collected in a trial of Ad26.COV2.S vaccine versus placebo. The clonotype comes from a person between 18 and 60 years old who received the Ad26.COV2.S COVID-19 vaccine or a placebo. The CDR3 is CASSLAREETQYF. CDR3 sequence (DNA): TGTGCCAGCAGCTTAGCGCGGGAAGAGACCCAGTACTTC. Together with reference TRBV7-9 and TRBJ2-5, the CDR3 gives the full variable domain: DTGVSQNPRHKITKRGQNVTFRCDPISEHNRLYWYRQTLGQGPEFLTYFQNEAQLEKSRLLSDRFSAERPKGSFSTLEIQRTEQGDSAMYLCASSLAREETQYFGPGTRLLVL.